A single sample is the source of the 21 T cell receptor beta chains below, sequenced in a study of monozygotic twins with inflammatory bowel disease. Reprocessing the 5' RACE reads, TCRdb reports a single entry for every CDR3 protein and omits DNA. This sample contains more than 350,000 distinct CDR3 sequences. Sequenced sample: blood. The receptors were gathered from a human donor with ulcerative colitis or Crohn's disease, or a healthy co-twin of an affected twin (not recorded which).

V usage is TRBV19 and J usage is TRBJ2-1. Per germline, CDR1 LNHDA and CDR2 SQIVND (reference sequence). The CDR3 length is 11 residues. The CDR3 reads CASSSIYEQFF. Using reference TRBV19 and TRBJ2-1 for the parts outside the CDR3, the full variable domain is DGGITQSPKYLFRKEGQNVTLSCEQNLNHDAMYWYRQDPGQGLRLIYYSQIVNDFQKGDIAEGYSVSREKKESFPLTVTSAQKNPTAFYLCASSSIYEQFFGPGTRLTVL.

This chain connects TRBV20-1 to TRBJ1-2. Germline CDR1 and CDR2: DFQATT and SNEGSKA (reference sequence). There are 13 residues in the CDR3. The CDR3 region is CSAREPGDYGYTF.

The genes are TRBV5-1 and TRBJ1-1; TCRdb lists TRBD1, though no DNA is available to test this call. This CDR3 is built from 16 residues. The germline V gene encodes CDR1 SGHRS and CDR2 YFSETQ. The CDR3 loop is CASSPGQGLERTEAFF.

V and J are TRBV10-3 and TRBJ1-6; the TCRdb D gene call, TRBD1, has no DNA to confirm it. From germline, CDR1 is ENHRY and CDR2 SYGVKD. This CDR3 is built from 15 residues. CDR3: CAIRGTGADASPLHF.

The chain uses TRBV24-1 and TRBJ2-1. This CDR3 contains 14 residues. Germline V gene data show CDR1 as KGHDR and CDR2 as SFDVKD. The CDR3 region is CATSAYLNDNEQFF.

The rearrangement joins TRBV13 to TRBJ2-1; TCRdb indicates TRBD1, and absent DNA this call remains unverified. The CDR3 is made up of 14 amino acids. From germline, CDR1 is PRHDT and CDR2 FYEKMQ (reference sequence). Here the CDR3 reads CASGGQNSYNEQFF.

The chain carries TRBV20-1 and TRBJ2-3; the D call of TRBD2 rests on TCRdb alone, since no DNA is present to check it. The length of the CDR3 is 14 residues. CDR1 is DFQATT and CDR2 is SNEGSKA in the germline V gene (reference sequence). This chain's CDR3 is CSANSGTGTDTQYF.

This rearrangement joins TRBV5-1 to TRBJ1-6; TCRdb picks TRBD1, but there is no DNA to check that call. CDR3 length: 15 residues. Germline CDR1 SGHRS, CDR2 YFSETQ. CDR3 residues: CASRIRQDHNSPLHF.

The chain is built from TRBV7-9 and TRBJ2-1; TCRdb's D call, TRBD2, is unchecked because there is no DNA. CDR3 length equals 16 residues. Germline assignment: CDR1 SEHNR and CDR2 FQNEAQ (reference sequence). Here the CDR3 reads CASTLQGGSSYNEQFF. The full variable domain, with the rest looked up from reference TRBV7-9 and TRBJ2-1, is DTGVSQNPRHKITKRGQNVTFRCDPISEHNRLYWYRQTLGQGPEFLTYFQNEAQLEKSRLLSDRFSAERPKGSFSTLEIQRTEQGDSAMYLCASTLQGGSSYNEQFFGPGTRLTVL.

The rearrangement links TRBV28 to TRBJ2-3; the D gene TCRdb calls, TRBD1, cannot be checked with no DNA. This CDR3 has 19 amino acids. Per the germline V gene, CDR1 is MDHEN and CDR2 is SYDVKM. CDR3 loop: CASSLYPLTEWLGTDTQYF.

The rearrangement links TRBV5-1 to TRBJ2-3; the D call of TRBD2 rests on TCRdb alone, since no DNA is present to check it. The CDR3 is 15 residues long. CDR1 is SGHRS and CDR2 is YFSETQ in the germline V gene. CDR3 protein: CASRGGLAGGDTQYF.

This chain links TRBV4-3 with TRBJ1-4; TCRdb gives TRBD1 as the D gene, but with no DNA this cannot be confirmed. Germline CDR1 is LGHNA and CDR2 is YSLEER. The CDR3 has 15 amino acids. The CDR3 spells CASSQDRAGLEKLFF.

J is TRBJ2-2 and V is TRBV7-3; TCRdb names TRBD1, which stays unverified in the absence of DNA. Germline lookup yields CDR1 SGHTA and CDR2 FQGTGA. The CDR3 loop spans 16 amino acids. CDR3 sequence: CASSLLGGQNTGELFF.

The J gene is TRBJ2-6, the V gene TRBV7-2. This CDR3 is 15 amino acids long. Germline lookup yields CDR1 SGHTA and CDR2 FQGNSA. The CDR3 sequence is CASSAWFSGANVLTF.

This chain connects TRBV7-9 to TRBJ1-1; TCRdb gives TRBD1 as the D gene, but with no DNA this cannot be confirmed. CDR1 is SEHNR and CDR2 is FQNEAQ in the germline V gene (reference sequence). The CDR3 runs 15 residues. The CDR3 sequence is CASSLVPQGNTEAFF.

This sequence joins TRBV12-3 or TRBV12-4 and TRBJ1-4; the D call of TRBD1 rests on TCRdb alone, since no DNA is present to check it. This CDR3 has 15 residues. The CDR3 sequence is CASTRGGGGDEKLFF.

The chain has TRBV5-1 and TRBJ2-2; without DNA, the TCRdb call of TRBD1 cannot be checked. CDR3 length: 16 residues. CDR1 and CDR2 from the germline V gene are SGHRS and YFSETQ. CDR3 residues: CASSFGVTGLTGELFF.

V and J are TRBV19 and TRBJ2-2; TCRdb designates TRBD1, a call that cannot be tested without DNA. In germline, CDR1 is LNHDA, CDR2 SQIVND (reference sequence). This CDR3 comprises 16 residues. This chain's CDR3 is CASSIGARGGTGELFF.

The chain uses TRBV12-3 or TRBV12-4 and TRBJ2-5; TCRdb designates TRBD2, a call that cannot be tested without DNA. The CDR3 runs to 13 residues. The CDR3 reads CASRPGGRETQYF.

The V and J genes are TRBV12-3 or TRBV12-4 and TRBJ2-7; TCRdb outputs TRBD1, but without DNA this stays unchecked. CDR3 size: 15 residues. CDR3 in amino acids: CASSLSTGINYEQYF.

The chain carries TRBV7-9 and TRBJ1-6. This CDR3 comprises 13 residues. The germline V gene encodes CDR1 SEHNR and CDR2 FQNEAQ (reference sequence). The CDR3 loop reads CASSLGLQEPLHF.